The 29 T cell receptor beta chains below come from one sample, sequenced in a study of blood T cells in healthy people across ages. Next came a second PCR, run for about 6 to 12 cycles, which used a sample-barcoded 5' primer along with a J-beta primer mix. TCRdb ran MiXCR on the 5' RACE reads and lists one entry per CDR3 protein. Of 650,000 to 900,000 distinct CDR3 sequences in the sample, around two thirds were seen once. Sequencing was performed on blood. These receptors were obtained from a man aged 25-45 years in good health.

The V and J genes are TRBV29-1 and TRBJ2-1; 7 bases line up with TRBD2. J was trimmed by 0 bases and V by 4 bases; bases with no gene match: 6. Germline assignment: CDR1 SQVTM and CDR2 ANQGSEA. CDR3 length equals 15 residues. In DNA, the CDR3 is TGCAGCGTTGCAGGACTAGTGAGCTCCTACAATGAGCAGTTCTTC. Its translation: CSVAGLVSSYNEQFF.

The J gene is TRBJ1-5, the V gene TRBV2; D possibly corresponds to TRBD1 (5 bases). Germline CDR1 is SNHLY and CDR2 is FYNNEI. This CDR3 has 16 amino acids. The V end was cut by 7 bases, the J end by 0 bases, with 16 bases between. The CDR3 protein is CASTDQGSVSNQPQHF. Here the CDR3 DNA reads TGTGCCAGCACCGACCAGGGTTCGGTTAGCAATCAGCCCCAGCATTTT.

As to this clonotype: Mismatch with germline at one junction end may stem from a read error. The gene calls are TRBV10-3 and TRBJ2-1, with D hard to call. Per the germline V gene, CDR1 is ENHRY and CDR2 is SYGVKD. The CDR3 spans 12 residues. CDR3 loop: CTISDPGNEQFF. The CDR3 DNA reads TGTACCATCAGTGACCCTGGGAATGAGCAGTTCTTC.

This clonotype has only a few counts. CDR3 coding DNA: TGCGCCAGCAGCTGGCCTCGGGACTACCAAGAGACCCAGTACTTC. It translates to CASSWPRDYQETQYF. The chain carries TRBV5-1 and TRBJ2-5; D perhaps matches TRBD2 (6 bases). CDR3 length: 15 residues. In germline, CDR1 is SGHRS, CDR2 YFSETQ. V shed 3 bases and J shed 0 bases, with 12 bases lying between them.

In this sample, this clonotype turned up a few times. This chain joins TRBV2 and TRBJ2-7, with D possibly being TRBD1 (5 bases). V was cut by 4 bases and J by 3 bases, with 10 bases left in between. CDR3 length: 13 amino acids. From germline, CDR1 is SNHLY and CDR2 FYNNEI. CDR3 nucleotide sequence: TGTGCCAGCAGTGGGGGCCTGGTCTACGAGCAGTACTTC. The encoded protein is CASSGGLVYEQYF.

The chain uses TRBV20-1 and TRBJ2-7; 8 bases map to TRBD2. The ends lost 3 bases at V and 0 bases at J; junction bases unmatched: 4. Per germline, CDR1 DFQATT and CDR2 SNEGSKA (reference sequence). The CDR3 is made up of 14 amino acids. CDR3 bases: TGCAGTGCTAGTCGGGGGGGCTTCTCCTACGAGCAGTACTTC. Amino acid sequence: CSASRGGFSYEQYF.

This clonotype has just a few counts. The chain is built from TRBV5-1 and TRBJ1-6, with a possible D match to TRBD1 (5 bases). Trimming removed 1 base at V and 8 bases at J, with 13 bases between. The CDR3 length is 15 residues. The germline V gene has CDR1 SGHRS and CDR2 YFSETQ. In nucleotides, the CDR3 is TGCGCCAGCAGCTTGAGGCAGGGAACAGATTCACCCCTCCACTTT. Its protein is CASSLRQGTDSPLHF.

This chain uses TRBV12-3 or TRBV12-4 with TRBJ2-1; TRBD2 agrees at 10 bases. The length of the CDR3 is 15 residues. After removal of 3 bases from V and 5 bases from J, the junction contained 4 bases not matched to a gene. CDR3 protein: CASSFTSGTNNEQFF. The CDR3 DNA reads TGTGCCAGCAGTTTTACTAGCGGGACCAACAATGAGCAGTTCTTC.

The rearrangement joins TRBV9 to TRBJ2-5, with D possibly being TRBD1 (5 bases). Germline values: CDR1 SGDLS, CDR2 YYNGEE. The V gene lost 0 bases and the J gene lost 11 bases, with 17 bases spanning the gap. The CDR3 is made up of 14 amino acids. DNA of the CDR3: TGTGCCAGCAGCGTAGGTGGCAGGGTACAAGAGCAGTACTTC. It encodes CASSVGGRVQEQYF.

This chain uses TRBV5-1 with TRBJ2-1; 7 bases align to TRBD1. The CDR3 totals 16 residues. Germline V gene sequence: CDR1 SGHRS, CDR2 YFSETQ. The V gene end was trimmed by 0 bases and the J gene end by 5 bases; junction bases not matched to a gene: 8. The CDR3 DNA is TGCGCCAGCAGCTTGGGGGGACAGAGGGGCCACAATGAGCAGTTCTTC. Translation: CASSLGGQRGHNEQFF.

The table lists this clonotype with a few counts. The rearrangement uses TRBV10-3 and TRBJ2-7; possibly TRBD1 for D (5 bases). Germline loops: CDR1 ENHRY, CDR2 SYGVKD. The CDR3 spans 13 residues. V lost 0 bases, J lost 4 bases, and 7 bases lay in between. CDR3 region: CAISESRGYEQYF. The CDR3 DNA reads as TGTGCCATCAGTGAGTCTAGGGGTTACGAGCAGTACTTC.

The V and J genes are TRBV7-2 and TRBJ2-5, with D perhaps assigned TRBD1 or TRBD2 (5 bases each). CDR3 length equals 16 residues. Trimming took off 5 bases at V and 1 base at J, with 17 bases between the two ends. CDR1 is SGHTA and CDR2 is FQGNSA in the germline V gene. In DNA form, the CDR3 reads TGTGCCAGCAGCCTCGGGACCCCATCGGCCCAAGAGACCCAGTACTTC. It translates to CASSLGTPSAQETQYF.

J is TRBJ1-2 and V is TRBV11-2; D gene ambiguous. Germline values: CDR1 SGHAT, CDR2 FQNNGV. The CDR3 has 13 residues. Trimming removed 3 bases from V and 4 bases from J, with 9 bases in between. The CDR3, as DNA: TGTGCCAGCAGCTTCGAGGGAACCTATGGCTACACCTTC. This codes for CASSFEGTYGYTF.

This clonotype was observed a few times. The J gene is TRBJ1-4, the V gene TRBV5-1; no definite D call. There are 15 residues in the CDR3. V was shortened by 0 bases and J by 6 bases, with 12 bases between the two germline ends. The germline CDR1 and CDR2 sequences are SGHRS and YFSETQ. CDR3 in amino acids: CASSLEGRNYEKLFF. CDR3 DNA: TGCGCCAGCAGCTTGGAAGGGCGCAACTATGAAAAACTGTTTTTT.

This clonotype has just a few counts. The J gene is TRBJ2-7, the V gene TRBV6-5; D perhaps matches TRBD2 (5 bases). Trimming stripped 2 bases from V and 2 bases from J, with 10 bases between. The length of the CDR3 is 14 residues. Germline assignment: CDR1 MNHEY and CDR2 SVGAGI. The CDR3 nucleotides read TGTGCCAGCAGTTACGAGGGAAGGCCCTACGAGCAGTACTTC. Protein sequence: CASSYEGRPYEQYF.

The J gene is TRBJ2-5, the V gene TRBV6-2 or TRBV6-3, with 7 positions matching TRBD1. The CDR3 length is 12 residues. V dropped 7 bases and J dropped 11; count of bases not matched to a gene: 10. The germline V gene encodes CDR1 MNHEY and CDR2 SVGEGT. The CDR3 sequence: CASTPDRVRQYF. The CDR3, as DNA: TGTGCCAGCACCCCCGACAGGGTAAGGCAGTACTTC.

The table lists this clonotype with a few counts. The rearrangement joins TRBV29-1 to TRBJ2-4; D perhaps matches TRBD1 (5 bases). The closer fit of TRBJ2-7 to the DNA end suggests the J call may be wrong. This CDR3 spans 12 amino acids. CDR1 is SQVTM, CDR2 ANQGSEA, per germline. For the CDR3, the DNA is TGCAGCGGGGGAACGGACAACCACGAGCAGTACTTC. This translates into CSGGTDNHEQYF.

The rearrangement uses TRBV7-9 and TRBJ1-2, with a tentative D call TRBD1 (5 bases). CDR3 length: 14 amino acids. Germline lookup yields CDR1 SEHNR and CDR2 FQNEAQ (reference sequence). The V and J ends lost 5 bases and 4 bases respectively, with 14 bases between them. CDR3 region: CASSPGGLTYGYTF. CDR3 DNA sequence: TGTGCCAGCAGCCCCGGGGGACTGACCTATGGCTACACCTTC.

The V gene is TRBV12-3 or TRBV12-4, the J gene TRBJ2-1; TRBD1 matches at 7 bases. V was clipped by 6 bases and J by 2 bases; unmatched bases: 7. This CDR3 has 15 residues. The CDR3 DNA is TGTGCCAGCAGCCCAGGGGGAAGCACCTACAATGAGCAGTTCTTC. Translation: CASSPGGSTYNEQFF.

J is TRBJ2-5 and V is TRBV9; D gene ambiguous. The V gene's germline CDR1 is SGDLS and CDR2 YYNGEE. The CDR3 has 14 amino acids. V was shortened by 5 bases and J by 0 bases, with 11 bases between the two germline ends. CDR3 nucleotide sequence: TGTGCCAGCAGTGTGGCCGGATACCAAGAGACCCAGTACTTC. Amino acids: CASSVAGYQETQYF. The variable domain in full, with the rest retrieved from reference TRBV9 and TRBJ2-5, is DSGVTQTPKHLITATGQRVTLRCSPRSGDLSVYWYQQSLDQGLQFLIQYYNGEERAKGNILERFSAQQFPDLHSELNLSSLELGDSALYFCASSVAGYQETQYFGPGTRLLVL.

The chain has TRBV18 and TRBJ1-4; 8 bases are shared with TRBD1. The ends lost 0 bases at V and 8 bases at J; junction bases unmatched: 5. The germline V gene has CDR1 KGHSH and CDR2 LQKENI. The CDR3 has 15 residues. The DNA of the CDR3 is TGTGCCAGCTCACCACCTGGACAGGGATGGGAAAAACTGTTTTTT. As protein: CASSPPGQGWEKLFF.

This clonotype has just a few counts. This rearrangement joins TRBV7-9 to TRBJ1-4; D call uncertain. This CDR3 spans 15 amino acids. Trimming left V 4 bases short and J 1 base short, with 10 bases between. Germline values: CDR1 SEHNR, CDR2 FQNEAQ (reference sequence). CDR3 sequence: CASSSGALTNEKLFF. DNA for the CDR3: TGTGCCAGCAGCTCCGGAGCCTTAACTAATGAAAAACTGTTTTTT.

The chain joins TRBV4-2 to TRBJ2-3; no clear D gene. The CDR3 runs 14 residues. V was trimmed by 3 bases and J by 4 bases, leaving 11 bases between them. The germline gives CDR1 LGHNA, CDR2 YNFKEQ. CDR3 in amino acids: CASSQGAGPDTQYF. CDR3 in DNA: TGTGCCAGCAGCCAGGGCGCTGGACCAGATACGCAGTATTTT.

This clonotype occurred a few times. The chain uses TRBV11-2 and TRBJ2-1; 11 bases are shared with TRBD1. This CDR3 region has 15 residues. J lost 3 bases, V lost 3 bases, and 1 base had no gene match. Germline lookup yields CDR1 SGHAT and CDR2 FQNNGV. In DNA, the CDR3 is TGTGCCAGCAGCTTGGACAGGGGGCGCTACAATGAGCAGTTCTTC. Translation gives CASSLDRGRYNEQFF. Full variable domain (outside the CDR3, taken from reference TRBV11-2 and TRBJ2-1): EAGVAQSPRYKIIEKRQSVAFWCNPISGHATLYWYQQILGQGPKLLIQFQNNGVVDDSQLPKDRFSAERLKGVDSTLKIQPAKLEDSAVYLCASSLDRGRYNEQFFGPGTRLTVL.

The chain is built from TRBV11-2 and TRBJ2-6, with a possible D match to TRBD2 (6 bases). The CDR3 totals 16 residues. Germline lookup yields CDR1 SGHAT and CDR2 FQNNGV. Between the trimmed V and J ends, which lost 5 bases and 5 bases, there was a span of 16 bases. The CDR3 loop is CASSTERDSRANVLTF. Written as DNA, the CDR3 is TGTGCCAGCAGCACCGAACGGGACTCACGGGCCAACGTCCTGACTTTC.

The chain uses TRBV7-9 and TRBJ2-1; tentative D call: TRBD1 (5 bases). The CDR3 spans 14 residues. Germline V lookup: CDR1 SEHNR, CDR2 FQNEAQ (reference sequence). V was shortened by 4 bases and J by 4 bases, with 11 bases between the two germline ends. CDR3 region: CASSSEGVYNEQFF. CDR3 bases: TGTGCCAGCAGCTCGGAAGGGGTTTACAATGAGCAGTTCTTC.

This clonotype has only one observation. The chain couples TRBV7-9 to TRBJ1-4; 8 nucleotides match TRBD1. V was clipped by 2 bases and J by 7 bases; unmatched bases: 6. CDR1 and CDR2 from the germline V gene are SEHNR and FQNEAQ (reference sequence). This CDR3 is 15 amino acids long. The CDR3: CASSLPQGDTEKLFF. The CDR3 DNA sequence: TGTGCCAGCAGCTTACCACAGGGGGATACTGAAAAACTGTTTTTT.

This rearrangement joins TRBV6-2 or TRBV6-3 to TRBJ2-3, with a tentative D call TRBD1 (6 bases). Looked up from germline, CDR1 is MNHEY and CDR2 is SVGEGT. V was clipped by 5 bases and J by 2 bases, with 14 bases between them. The length of the CDR3 is 15 residues. CDR3 protein: CASSDQGLSTDTQYF. The CDR3 DNA sequence: TGTGCCAGCAGTGACCAGGGGCTATCCACAGATACGCAGTATTTT.

V and J are TRBV29-1 and TRBJ1-2; D unclear. CDR3 length: 13 residues. Germline V lookup: CDR1 SQVTM, CDR2 ANQGSEA. Trimming cost V 6 bases and J 0 bases, with 11 bases left between them. This CDR3 is CSVRTGANYGYTF. The CDR3 region has the DNA TGCAGCGTCCGGACGGGAGCTAACTATGGCTACACCTTC.